One sample yielded the 23 T cell receptor beta chains listed below, sequenced in a study of T cells expressing NK-cell markers. TCRdb re-called the 5' RACE reads and shows each CDR3 protein once, DNA omitted. Its table lists around 280,000 distinct CDR3 sequences. Source material: blood T cells: a sorted CD56 or NKG2C T cell subset, CD4+ or CD8+ T cells, or bulk PBMC T cells (not recorded which). These receptors were collected from a young man in good health.

The CDR3 sequence: CSASLGDPSYNEQFF. The chain links TRBV20-1 to TRBJ2-1. Germline values: CDR1 DFQATT, CDR2 SNEGSKA (reference sequence). The CDR3 is 15 amino acids.

V gene TRBV6-1 combines with J gene TRBJ1-4; TCRdb reports TRBD1, a call that lacks DNA to check it against. The CDR3 has 14 amino acids. CDR1 and CDR2 from the germline V gene are MNHNS and SASEGT. The CDR3 spells CASRPGQYNEKLFF.

The rearrangement uses TRBV12-3 or TRBV12-4 and TRBJ1-2; TCRdb selects TRBD1, and the lack of DNA leaves this call unchecked. The length of the CDR3 is 12 residues. The CDR3: CASSPGETGYTF.

The chain carries TRBV20-1 and TRBJ2-1; TCRdb lists TRBD2, though no DNA is available to test this call. From germline, CDR1 is DFQATT and CDR2 SNEGSKA (reference sequence). The CDR3 totals 16 residues. CDR3 amino acids: CSARDPLAGDRNEQFF.

V gene TRBV18 combines with J gene TRBJ1-1; lacking DNA, the TRBD1 call made by TCRdb goes unchecked. CDR1 KGHSH and CDR2 LQKENI come from the germline V gene. This CDR3 region has 14 residues. The CDR3 reads CASSPPGGGTEAFF.

This rearrangement joins TRBV20-1 to TRBJ1-1; the TCRdb call, TRBD1, lacks DNA for checking. Looked up from germline, CDR1 is DFQATT and CDR2 is SNEGSKA (reference sequence). The CDR3 runs 12 residues. The CDR3 sequence is CSAKAGVLEAFF.

V gene TRBV5-1 combines with J gene TRBJ2-5; without DNA, the TCRdb call of TRBD1 cannot be checked. This CDR3 has 14 residues. Germline CDR1 SGHRS, CDR2 YFSETQ. The CDR3 protein is CATSPGRYQETQYF.

V gene TRBV12-3 or TRBV12-4 combines with J gene TRBJ1-2; TCRdb's D call of TRBD1 is untestable without DNA. This CDR3 contains 16 residues. CDR3 sequence: CASSPSPRDRVYGYTF.

The gene calls are TRBV12-5 and TRBJ1-1; absent DNA, TCRdb's TRBD1 call cannot be checked. There are 15 residues in the CDR3. Germline V CDR1 and CDR2: LGHNT, FRNRAP. The CDR3 here is CASGLVGGMSTEAFF.

V and J are TRBV5-6 and TRBJ2-3; TCRdb proposes TRBD2, but this gene call is untestable without DNA. This CDR3 spans 14 amino acids. The germline CDR1 and CDR2 sequences are SGHDT and YYEEEE. CDR3 protein: CASSLSGPADTQYF.

The gene calls are TRBV3-1 and TRBJ2-3. CDR1 is LGHDT, CDR2 YNNKEL, per germline (reference sequence). The CDR3 runs to 14 residues. Here the CDR3 reads CASSQGEGTDTQYF.

The V and J genes are TRBV18 and TRBJ2-2. The CDR3 sequence is 15 residues long. The V gene's germline CDR1 is KGHSH and CDR2 LQKENI. CDR3 sequence reads: CASSPEFLGTGELFF.

This chain links TRBV20-1 with TRBJ1-5; TCRdb calls TRBD1, which cannot be checked without DNA. Germline V CDR1 and CDR2: DFQATT, SNEGSKA (reference sequence). The CDR3 is made up of 11 amino acids. CDR3 amino acids: CSADLDSFQHF.

CDR3 sequence: CASSRTRGNQPQHF. The rearrangement uses TRBV12-3 or TRBV12-4 and TRBJ1-5; the TCRdb call, TRBD1, lacks DNA for checking. The CDR3 loop spans 14 amino acids.

The genes are TRBV10-3 and TRBJ2-2; the D call of TRBD2 rests on TCRdb alone, since no DNA is present to check it. Germline CDR1 ENHRY, CDR2 SYGVKD. The CDR3 is made up of 15 amino acids. The CDR3: CAISIAGDGTGELFF.

The chain combines TRBV27 with TRBJ2-1; TCRdb's D call, TRBD2, is unchecked because there is no DNA. Germline CDR1 MNHEY, CDR2 SMNVEV (reference sequence). The CDR3 totals 15 residues. The CDR3 spells CASSSSGRAPNEQFF.

V gene TRBV20-1 combines with J gene TRBJ1-1; TCRdb reports TRBD1, a call that lacks DNA to check it against. Per the germline V gene, CDR1 is DFQATT and CDR2 is SNEGSKA (reference sequence). The CDR3 contains 12 residues. CDR3 amino acids: CSKGRVLAEAFF.

This chain uses TRBV18 with TRBJ2-1. Per germline, CDR1 KGHSH and CDR2 LQKENI. This CDR3 has 17 residues. The CDR3 sequence is CASSPLAAGSSYNEQFF.

This chain links TRBV5-6 with TRBJ2-5; TCRdb's D call, TRBD1, is unchecked because there is no DNA. This CDR3 comprises 13 residues. In germline, CDR1 is SGHDT, CDR2 YYEEEE. CDR3 sequence reads: CASSRWQGETQYF.

The rearrangement uses TRBV19 and TRBJ2-1; TCRdb names TRBD1, which stays unverified in the absence of DNA. The CDR3 covers 13 residues. Germline assignment: CDR1 LNHDA and CDR2 SQIVND (reference sequence). CDR3 amino acids: CASAFYQGREQFF.

The CDR3 is CASSLVGQGAYEQYF. The chain links TRBV7-9 to TRBJ2-7; TCRdb designates TRBD1, a call that cannot be tested without DNA. CDR3 length: 15 residues. Germline loops: CDR1 SEHNR, CDR2 FQNEAQ (reference sequence).

V is TRBV5-1 and J is TRBJ1-2; TCRdb's D call of TRBD1 is untestable without DNA. Germline assignment: CDR1 SGHRS and CDR2 YFSETQ. CDR3 length equals 16 residues. The CDR3 sequence is CASSFGHGTGNYGYTF.

This chain links TRBV12-3 or TRBV12-4 with TRBJ1-1; as DNA is missing, the TRBD1 call by TCRdb cannot be tested. This CDR3 contains 16 residues. The CDR3 sequence: CASSPLRQGPHTEAFF.